Listed here is a single TCR beta chain. No antigen is known for it. All gene names here are mouse names. From the germline J gene comes the end of the CDR3, since the read stops 1 residue before it. TCRdb keeps only in-frame clones here, not all; method: immunoSEQ multiplex PCR. The data contain over 8,000 clones, roughly 46% of them singletons. The sample belongs to a study of tissue T cells after allogeneic stem cell transplantation. The study's findings and limits: The study did not identify alloreactive or antigen-specific tissue TCRs, and some clones might be persisting host cells.

Time point indicated: mouse harvest day 7 after allogeneic transplant. Mouse grafts combined 10^7 T-cell-depleted bone marrow cells with 10^6 splenic CD5+ T cells. Trimming removed 6 bases from V and 0 bases from J, with 10 bases in between. Germline loops: CDR1 SGHND, CDR2 FRSKSL. CDR3 length equals 14 residues. This TCR was recovered from a female BALB/c mouse given C57BL/6 T cells with graft-versus-host disease after an allogeneic hematopoietic cell transplant. The V and J genes are TRBV15 and TRBJ2-4; D is unresolved. Specimen: skin. The CDR3 here is CASSLTTSQNTLYF. The sequenced part of the CDR3 DNA is TGTGCCAGCAGCCTCACAACTAGTCAAAACACCTTGTAC.